This TCR beta chain was sequenced for a study of T-cell reconstitution after alpha-beta-depleted transplantation in children. This clonotype was seen ten or more times. Its antigen is not known. Preparation of the TCRbeta library was carried out with unique molecular identifiers. One entry per CDR3 protein, called by TCRdb with MiXCR from the PCR reads. The sample carries fewer than 550,000 distinct CDR3 sequences, about 10% recorded once. The CDR3 is made up of 16 amino acids. V gave up 3 bases and J gave up 3 bases, with 18 bases separating them. Regarding the study as a whole: Some patients owed their high day-60 TCRbeta diversity to surviving recipient T cells and thymic progenitors. Newly produced T cells mostly accounted for T-cell counts and diversity one year post-transplant. Reportedly, roughly two months post-transplant, alpha-beta T cells arose from several hundred expanded graft clones.

Sequenced material: PBMCs, taken before TCRalphabeta/CD19-depleted stem cell transplant. The sequence was collected from a child under 10 years old with inherited bone marrow failure, due to receive a stem cell transplant. The chain uses TRBV12-3 or TRBV12-4 and TRBJ2-7; D tentatively fits TRBD1 or TRBD2 (5 bases each). The CDR3: CASSFAPEQGRYEQYF. The CDR3 DNA follows: TGTGCCAGCAGTTTCGCCCCGGAGCAGGGACGCTACGAGCAGTACTTC.